This T cell receptor beta chain was obtained from a study of cytomegalovirus exposure and HLA in healthy donors. General study points: What TCR beta sequences reportedly achieved was accurate prediction of HLA-A and HLA-B alleles in most subjects. The sole available immune exposure information was CMV serostatus. Previous analysis showed most TCR beta V segments were productive about 87% or about 30% of the time.

Germline lookup yields CDR1 PRHDT and CDR2 FYEKMQ (reference sequence). The ends were cut back, 1 base at V and 3 bases at J, with 7 bases in the middle. CDR3 length: 13 residues. The PCR made use of 60 Vbeta and 13 Jbeta primers. Methods used by the authors: In a later analysis, of 80 million to 90 million unique beta chains, 9 million to 11 million appeared in at least two donors. The repertoire was sequenced with immunoSEQ multiplex PCR; TCRdb's copy has only in-frame clones and lacks some. V and J calls plus clone size are reproduced from that table; the DNA served to infer D and trimming. The repertoire includes about 98,000 clones, about four fifths of them detected once, and under 4.5% sits in the top ten. Points on this clone: Its antigen is not identified.

J is TRBJ2-7 and V is TRBV13, with unresolved D. The TCR was taken from a female donor in good health and CMV-seropositive. Sequencing was done on a sample of PBMCs. CDR3 region: CASSLALNYEQYF. The CDR3 DNA reads as TGTGCCAGCAGCTTAGCACTGAACTACGAGCAGTACTTC.